This is a list of T cell receptor beta chains from one sample in a study of blood T cell repertoires in COVID-19. Some clones are missing from TCRdb's copy, which holds only in-frame ones; the method was immunoSEQ multiplex PCR. The table records about 300,000 clones, more than 70% of them present only once. Input material: peripheral blood. The origin of the receptors is a woman under 40 who had recovered from COVID-19. CDR3s include the opening cysteine and the closing phenylalanine or tryptophan. Each record gives: D gene, J gene, V gene, clone size, CDR3 DNA, CDR3 protein. A D gene is named only where the DNA matches it firmly. The size field is filled for only some rows; it gives once, few, many or a size class.

d_call: .; j_call: TRBJ1-4; v_call: TRBV19; clone_size: .; cdr3_nt: TGTGCCAGTAGTAGAGACTCACGGTGGGAAAAACTGTTTTTT; cdr3_aa: CASSRDSRWEKLFF
d_call: .; j_call: TRBJ2-6; v_call: TRBV7-9; clone_size: .; cdr3_nt: TGTGCCAGCAGCTTATTGGGGCCTGGGGCCAACGTCCTGACTTTC; cdr3_aa: CASSLLGPGANVLTF
d_call: .; j_call: TRBJ2-5; v_call: TRBV2; clone_size: .; cdr3_nt: TGTGCCAGCAGCGTCACTTTGGAGACCCAGTACTTC; cdr3_aa: CASSVTLETQYF
d_call: .; j_call: TRBJ1-1; v_call: TRBV12-3/TRBV12-4; clone_size: .; cdr3_nt: TGTGCCAGCAGGTTAGGGCTTAAGGCTTTCTTT; cdr3_aa: CASRLGLKAFF
d_call: .; j_call: TRBJ2-3; v_call: TRBV5-1; clone_size: .; cdr3_nt: TGCGCCAGCAGCGGGACTAGCACAGATACGCAGTATTTT; cdr3_aa: CASSGTSTDTQYF
d_call: .; j_call: TRBJ2-1; v_call: TRBV18; clone_size: few; cdr3_nt: TGTGCCAGCTCACTAACAGGGTCGGCTGGCAATGAGCAGTTCTTC; cdr3_aa: CASSLTGSAGNEQFF
d_call: TRBD1; j_call: TRBJ1-2; v_call: TRBV11-3; clone_size: .; cdr3_nt: TGTGCCAGCAGCTCGAAGACAGGGGACGATGGCTACACCTTC; cdr3_aa: CASSSKTGDDGYTF
d_call: TRBD1; j_call: TRBJ2-7; v_call: TRBV30; clone_size: .; cdr3_nt: TGTGCCTGGAACAGGGGCTACGAGCAGTACTTC; cdr3_aa: CAWNRGYEQYF
d_call: TRBD2; j_call: TRBJ2-1; v_call: TRBV28; clone_size: .; cdr3_nt: TGTGCCAGCAGCCGTAGCGGGGGGACCCTTTCAATGGATGAGCAGTTCTTC; cdr3_aa: CASSRSGGTLSMDEQFF
d_call: .; j_call: TRBJ2-7; v_call: TRBV4-1; clone_size: .; cdr3_nt: TGCGCCAGCAGCCTACAGACAGTCCCGTACGAGCAGTACTTC; cdr3_aa: CASSLQTVPYEQYF
d_call: .; j_call: TRBJ2-5; v_call: TRBV7-2; clone_size: .; cdr3_nt: TGTGCCAGCAGCTTACGGGGTTCAGGGCTGGGGGGTGAGACCCAGTACTTC; cdr3_aa: CASSLRGSGLGGETQYF
d_call: .; j_call: TRBJ2-2; v_call: TRBV4-1; clone_size: .; cdr3_nt: TGCGCCAGCAGCCAAGATCATGGCGGGGGCTGGACCGGGGAGCTGTTTTTT; cdr3_aa: CASSQDHGGGWTGELFF
d_call: .; j_call: TRBJ1-2; v_call: TRBV20-1; clone_size: .; cdr3_nt: TGCAGTGCCCCGAGGGGGGGCTCAGGGACCTTC; cdr3_aa: CSAPRGGSGTF
d_call: .; j_call: TRBJ2-3; v_call: TRBV7-2; clone_size: .; cdr3_nt: TGTGCCAGCAGCTTACCACCGGCGGGAAGGGGCACAGATACGCAGTATTTT; cdr3_aa: CASSLPPAGRGTDTQYF
d_call: TRBD1; j_call: TRBJ2-1; v_call: TRBV6-5; clone_size: .; cdr3_nt: TGTGCCAGCAGTTCGACAGGGGACCGCAATGAGCAGTTCTTC; cdr3_aa: CASSSTGDRNEQFF
d_call: .; j_call: TRBJ2-7; v_call: TRBV12-3/TRBV12-4; clone_size: once; cdr3_nt: TGTGCCAGCAGGTCCCCGGGGGCCTACGAGCAGTACTTC; cdr3_aa: CASRSPGAYEQYF
d_call: TRBD1; j_call: TRBJ1-5; v_call: TRBV19; clone_size: .; cdr3_nt: TGTGCCAGTAGTATAAGGGGACAGGGGGATCAGCCCCAGCATTTT; cdr3_aa: CASSIRGQGDQPQHF
d_call: TRBD1; j_call: TRBJ1-1; v_call: TRBV6-5; clone_size: .; cdr3_nt: TGTGCCAGCAGTTTCAGGGGGCTCCAAGAATGGACTGAAGCTTTCTTT; cdr3_aa: CASSFRGLQEWTEAFF
d_call: .; j_call: TRBJ2-3; v_call: TRBV3-1/TRBV3-2; clone_size: .; cdr3_nt: TGTGCCAGCAGCCATCTCGGGGATACGCAGTATTTT; cdr3_aa: CASSHLGDTQYF
d_call: .; j_call: TRBJ2-1; v_call: TRBV10-3; clone_size: few; cdr3_nt: TGTGCCATCAGTGAGAGACAGAGCTCCTACAATGAGCAGTTCTTC; cdr3_aa: CAISERQSSYNEQFF
d_call: .; j_call: TRBJ1-1; v_call: TRBV27; clone_size: .; cdr3_nt: TGTGCCAGCAGTTTACCGGACAGTGTGTCGGCTGAAGCTTTCTTT; cdr3_aa: CASSLPDSVSAEAFF
d_call: .; j_call: TRBJ1-1; v_call: TRBV3-1/TRBV3-2; clone_size: few; cdr3_nt: TGTGCCAGCAGCCTACAGTTGAACACTGAAGCTTTCTTT; cdr3_aa: CASSLQLNTEAFF
d_call: TRBD1; j_call: TRBJ1-2; v_call: TRBV2; clone_size: .; cdr3_nt: TGTGCCAGCAGAGGACAGGCAAACTATGGCTACACCTTC; cdr3_aa: CASRGQANYGYTF
d_call: TRBD2; j_call: TRBJ2-3; v_call: TRBV19; clone_size: .; cdr3_nt: TGTGCCAGTAGTCCAAAGCTAGCGGGGGAGGCAGATACGCAGTATTTT; cdr3_aa: CASSPKLAGEADTQYF
d_call: .; j_call: TRBJ1-2; v_call: TRBV28; clone_size: .; cdr3_nt: TGTGCCAGCACCCCTTGGCCAGGGTCTCGCCACTATGGCTACACCTTC; cdr3_aa: CASTPWPGSRHYGYTF
d_call: .; j_call: TRBJ1-2; v_call: TRBV28; clone_size: once; cdr3_nt: TGTGCCAGCAGTTTATTAGCGCGACAGGAGAGAAACTATGGCTACACCTTC; cdr3_aa: CASSLLARQERNYGYTF
d_call: .; j_call: TRBJ1-1; v_call: TRBV6-1; clone_size: .; cdr3_nt: TGTGCCAGCAGTGAAGCGCTAGGCAGCACTGAAGCTTTCTTT; cdr3_aa: CASSEALGSTEAFF
d_call: .; j_call: TRBJ2-5; v_call: TRBV4-3; clone_size: once; cdr3_nt: TGCGCCAGCAGCCACACGCCGGGGAACCAAGAGACCCAGTACTTC; cdr3_aa: CASSHTPGNQETQYF
d_call: .; j_call: TRBJ2-4; v_call: TRBV7-2; clone_size: .; cdr3_nt: TGTGCCAGCAGCTTAGTGTTTGGCGGGGCGGACATTCAGTACTTC; cdr3_aa: CASSLVFGGADIQYF
d_call: .; j_call: TRBJ2-5; v_call: TRBV6-6; clone_size: .; cdr3_nt: TGTGCCAGCAGCGTACGGGAGACCCAGTACTTC; cdr3_aa: CASSVRETQYF
d_call: .; j_call: TRBJ2-5; v_call: TRBV21-1; clone_size: .; cdr3_nt: TGTGCCAGCAGAAAGTTGGCGGGGTTCGGGTCCCAAGAGACCCAGTACTTC; cdr3_aa: CASRKLAGFGSQETQYF
d_call: TRBD1; j_call: TRBJ1-1; v_call: TRBV28; clone_size: .; cdr3_nt: TGTGCCAGCAGTACCCGACAGGGGAAGTTGGGGGTCCCTGAAGCTTTCTTT; cdr3_aa: CASSTRQGKLGVPEAFF
d_call: .; j_call: TRBJ2-3; v_call: TRBV7-2; clone_size: .; cdr3_nt: TGTGCCAGCAGCTTAAGATCTCGCCTTTTAAGCGCGGGTACGCAGTATTTT; cdr3_aa: CASSLRSRLLSAGTQYF
d_call: TRBD1; j_call: TRBJ1-1; v_call: TRBV7-8; clone_size: .; cdr3_nt: TGTGCCAGCAGCCTGGGGACAGGGGTCGATCAAGCTTTCTTT; cdr3_aa: CASSLGTGVDQAFF
d_call: .; j_call: TRBJ1-2; v_call: TRBV6-5; clone_size: few; cdr3_nt: TGTGCCACCCAAAAGAGGCACCGTAACTATGGCTACACCTTC; cdr3_aa: CATQKRHRNYGYTF
d_call: TRBD2; j_call: TRBJ2-1; v_call: TRBV10-3; clone_size: .; cdr3_nt: TGTGCCATCAGTGAGAGTGGACTAGCGGACAATGAGCAGTTCTTC; cdr3_aa: CAISESGLADNEQFF
d_call: .; j_call: TRBJ1-2; v_call: TRBV18; clone_size: .; cdr3_nt: TGTGCCAGCTCACCGAGAGCAGGGCCCAACTATGGCTACACCTTC; cdr3_aa: CASSPRAGPNYGYTF
d_call: TRBD2; j_call: TRBJ2-5; v_call: TRBV28; clone_size: .; cdr3_nt: TGTGCCAGCAGCTCTTCTCTAGCGGGGGGACAAGAGACCCAGTACTTC; cdr3_aa: CASSSSLAGGQETQYF
d_call: TRBD2; j_call: TRBJ2-1; v_call: TRBV5-4; clone_size: .; cdr3_nt: TGTGCCAGCAGCTTTCCGCTAGCGGGTTACAATGAGCAGTTCTTC; cdr3_aa: CASSFPLAGYNEQFF
d_call: .; j_call: TRBJ1-5; v_call: TRBV6-2/TRBV6-3; clone_size: once; cdr3_nt: TGTGCCAGCAGTTACTCGGGAGTTAAGCCCCAGCATTTT; cdr3_aa: CASSYSGVKPQHF
d_call: .; j_call: TRBJ1-3; v_call: TRBV28; clone_size: .; cdr3_nt: TGTGCCAGCAGGGACACCACTCTCTCTGGAAACACCATATATTTT; cdr3_aa: CASRDTTLSGNTIYF
d_call: .; j_call: TRBJ2-7; v_call: TRBV7-9; clone_size: .; cdr3_nt: TGTGCCAGCAGCTTAGAGCGAGAGCAGTACTTC; cdr3_aa: CASSLEREQYF
d_call: .; j_call: TRBJ1-1; v_call: TRBV27; clone_size: once; cdr3_nt: TGTGCCAGCAGTTTCGGGGGGCAGACTGAAGCTTTCTTT; cdr3_aa: CASSFGGQTEAFF
d_call: .; j_call: TRBJ2-5; v_call: TRBV12-3/TRBV12-4; clone_size: .; cdr3_nt: TGTGCCAGCAGCCCGAGAAGCATAGCGAGCCAGTACTTC; cdr3_aa: CASSPRSIASQYF
d_call: TRBD1; j_call: TRBJ2-2; v_call: TRBV29-1; clone_size: .; cdr3_nt: TGCAGCGCAAGGACAGGGCCGAACACCGGGGAGCTGTTTTTT; cdr3_aa: CSARTGPNTGELFF
d_call: TRBD2; j_call: TRBJ2-3; v_call: TRBV6-2/TRBV6-3; clone_size: once; cdr3_nt: TGTGCCAGCAGTTCTCCTAGCGGGGTTCTAATCCGTACGCAGTATTTT; cdr3_aa: CASSSPSGVLIRTQYF
d_call: TRBD1; j_call: TRBJ1-2; v_call: TRBV4-2; clone_size: .; cdr3_nt: TGTGCCAGCAGCCTCGGGGCAGGGGGCGCGGATGGCTACACCTTC; cdr3_aa: CASSLGAGGADGYTF
d_call: .; j_call: TRBJ1-4; v_call: TRBV5-1; clone_size: .; cdr3_nt: TGCGCCAGCAGCCCCGTCTCTGAACTCAATGAAAAACTGTTTTTT; cdr3_aa: CASSPVSELNEKLFF
d_call: TRBD1; j_call: TRBJ1-1; v_call: TRBV5-6; clone_size: .; cdr3_nt: TGTGCCAGCAGCTTAAGGGACAGGAACACTGAAGCTTTCTTT; cdr3_aa: CASSLRDRNTEAFF
d_call: TRBD1; j_call: TRBJ1-2; v_call: TRBV2; clone_size: .; cdr3_nt: TGTGCCAGCAGTGAATTACAGGGGGCTGGCTACACCTTC; cdr3_aa: CASSELQGAGYTF